This record concerns one T cell receptor beta chain sequence. No antigen is known for it. Nothing much larger sits one base from this clone, and base qualities are not available. The CDR3, cysteine through phenylalanine, is 14 amino acids long. The entry retains the CDR3 DNA only, 42 bases that are in frame from base 1. Cut back by 6 bases and 9 bases, the V and J ends lie 18 bases apart. The germline V gene sets CDR1 to SGHTA and CDR2 to FQGTGA. The receptor library was made with the immunoSEQ multiplex PCR assay. Here the immuneACCESS table is served through TCRdb, limited to in-frame sequences with V and J called. Missing clones are a known gap in these copies; in checked studies unresolved V genes cover under half, and the rest lacks a known reason. Recorded for this sample are fewer than 65,000 clones; 91% of them occurred a single time. Over 1% of the sample is in the top ten clones. This sample was taken from a study of T cell changes during pregnancy in multiple sclerosis (dated by TCRdb to the late 2010s). In terms of the full investigation: The study looked at changes in the T cell repertoire across pregnancy in women with multiple sclerosis.

In this chain, TRBV7-3 is recombined with TRBJ2-1; 7 matching bases give a weak D call of TRBD2. The receptor's source is a female donor in good health, enrolled as a control in a pregnancy study. The sequencing used peripheral blood, collected after pregnancy. The nucleotide sequence is given as TGTGCCAGCAGTTCGGGGGGCCCTTTCAGTGAGCAGTTCTTC. It codes for CASSSGGPFSEQFF. The full variable domain, completed from the reference TRBV7-3 and TRBJ2-1 proteins outside the CDR3, reads GAGVSQTPSNKVTEKGKYVELRCDPISGHTALYWYRQSLGQGPEFLIYFQGTGAADDSGLPNDRFFAVRPEGSVSTLKIQRTERGDSAVYLCASSSGGPFSEQFFGPGTRLTVL.